The rows below give T cell receptor beta chains drawn from one sample of a study of blood T cell repertoires in COVID-19. TCRdb's table, derived via immunoSEQ multiplex PCR, lists solely in-frame clones and lacks some. Found here are roughly 160,000 clones, around nine tenths of them singletons; the top ten hold about 2.6%. Sequencing was carried out using peripheral blood. The receptor source for this set is an elderly woman with COVID-19, enrolled during active disease. Both conserved end residues are part of each CDR3. D genes are given only for firm matches. Clone sizes are given selectively: once, few, many, or a class where the clone is expanded.

j_call d_call clone_size v_call cdr3_aa cdr3_nt
TRBJ2-1 TRBD2 . TRBV4-1 CASSQMGLAGNEQFF TGCGCCAGCAGCCAGATGGGACTAGCGGGTAATGAGCAGTTCTTC
TRBJ2-2 TRBD1 once TRBV19 CASNGQGGTGELFF TGTGCCAGTAATGGACAGGGAGGTACCGGGGAGCTGTTTTTT
TRBJ2-7 TRBD1 . TRBV10-3 CAISESMVGQGAYEQYF TGTGCCATCAGTGAGTCGATGGTTGGACAGGGGGCCTACGAGCAGTACTTC
TRBJ2-7 TRBD1 few TRBV7-2 CASSLDGQGYEQYF TGTGCCAGCAGCTTAGATGGACAGGGGTACGAGCAGTACTTC
TRBJ2-7 TRBD2 few TRBV5-8 CASSFRAGDEQYF TGTGCCAGCAGCTTTCGAGCGGGAGACGAGCAGTACTTC
TRBJ2-3 . . TRBV6-5 CASSWRRTDTQYF TGTGCCAGCAGTTGGAGACGCACAGATACGCAGTATTTT
TRBJ2-7 TRBD2 . TRBV28 CASSFTPSGSPRSYEQYF TGTGCCAGCAGCTTCACCCCTAGCGGGAGTCCCCGATCCTACGAGCAGTACTTC
TRBJ2-7 . . TRBV6-6 CASSSPSSYEQYF TGTGCCAGCAGTTCCCCGTCCTCCTACGAGCAGTACTTC
TRBJ1-4 . . TRBV19 CASSIGLIEKLFF TGTGCCAGTAGTATCGGACTAATTGAAAAACTGTTTTTT
TRBJ2-5 TRBD1 . TRBV6-6 CASSPGQGYQETQYF TGTGCCAGCAGCCCGGGACAGGGCTACCAAGAGACCCAGTACTTC
TRBJ2-5 . . TRBV21-1 CASSVGLAGLVGETQYF TGTGCCAGCAGCGTGGGACTAGCGGGATTGGTTGGAGAGACCCAGTACTTC
TRBJ1-1 . . TRBV19 CASSKQGTGDTEAFF TGTGCCAGTTCTAAACAGGGAACTGGGGACACTGAAGCTTTCTTT
TRBJ2-1 . . TRBV9 CASSVRGLLYNEQFF TGTGCCAGCAGCGTACGAGGACTCCTCTACAATGAGCAGTTCTTC
TRBJ1-1 . . TRBV3-1/TRBV3-2 CASSANGNTEAFF TGTGCCAGCAGCGCTAACGGGAACACTGAAGCTTTCTTT
TRBJ1-1 . . TRBV19 CASSIRGRGNTEAFF TGTGCCAGTAGTATTCGGGGCAGGGGGAACACTGAAGCTTTCTTT
TRBJ1-2 . . TRBV29-1 CSVEERGYTF TGCAGCGTCGAGGAGAGGGGCTACACCTTC
TRBJ2-3 . . TRBV4-1 CASSRIADFYDTDTQYF TGCGCCAGCAGCCGGATCGCGGACTTTTATGACACAGATACGCAGTATTTT
TRBJ2-7 . . TRBV11-3 CASSLGGTSYEQYF TGTGCCAGCAGCTTAGGGGGCACCTCCTACGAGCAGTACTTC
TRBJ1-1 TRBD1 . TRBV19 CASSIIGQGSTEAFF TGTGCCAGTAGTATTATAGGACAGGGAAGCACTGAAGCTTTCTTT
TRBJ2-7 TRBD2 . TRBV6-2/TRBV6-3 CASSYPPSGIKQYF TGTGCCAGCAGTTATCCCCCTAGCGGGATAAAGCAGTACTTC
TRBJ1-2 TRBD1 . TRBV6-5 CASSFRTGGRGYTF TGTGCCAGCAGTTTCCGGACAGGGGGACGTGGCTACACCTTC
TRBJ1-5 TRBD1 . TRBV6-2/TRBV6-3 CASSYTFTGGQPQHF TGTGCCAGCAGTTACACCTTTACAGGGGGTCAGCCCCAGCATTTT
TRBJ2-1 . few TRBV16 CASSQSITSDGQFF TGTGCCAGCAGCCAATCGATCACCAGCGATGGGCAGTTCTTC
TRBJ1-2 TRBD1 . TRBV7-9 CASSFSWDRGPNGYTF TGTGCCAGCAGCTTTTCGTGGGACAGGGGGCCAAATGGCTACACCTTC
TRBJ2-7 TRBD1 . TRBV10-3 CAISEPRDRYEQYF TGTGCCATCAGTGAGCCCCGGGACAGATACGAGCAGTACTTC
TRBJ1-3 . . TRBV2 CASSPGQPGNTIYF TGTGCCAGCAGCCCTGGGCAGCCTGGAAACACCATATATTTT
TRBJ1-2 . . TRBV24-1 CATSDRPNYGYTF TGTGCCACCAGTGACAGGCCCAACTATGGCTACACCTTC
TRBJ2-2 . . TRBV5-8 CASSYPGLTGELFF TGTGCCAGCAGCTACCCGGGGTTGACCGGGGAGCTGTTTTTT
TRBJ2-7 TRBD2 . TRBV28 CASSPSGRGEQYF TGTGCCAGCAGCCCTAGCGGGAGAGGTGAGCAGTACTTC